The clone carrying this T cell receptor beta chain was found a few times. The sample originates from a study of T cells in Graves' hyperthyroidism and ophthalmopathy. CDR3 size: 11 residues. Germline CDR1 is SEHNR and CDR2 is FQNEAQ (reference sequence). Trimming removed 5 bases from V and 11 bases from J, with 12 bases in between. From RNA transcripts, TCR beta CDR3 regions were amplified. TCR CDR3 underwent first-round RT-PCR with the HTBI primer set. TCRdb reprocessed the multiplex PCR reads with MiXCR, giving one entry per CDR3 protein. Of approximately 600,000 distinct CDR3 sequences listed, around 15% are singletons. Out of over 9 ml of fresh peripheral blood came the PBMCs.

The source is a woman in her twenties or thirties with Graves' hyperthyroidism. The rearrangement links TRBV7-9 to TRBJ1-1, with D possibly matching TRBD1 (5 bases). Material for sequencing was blood. CDR3 coding DNA: TGTGCCAGCAGCGACCCAGGGACGGCTTTCTTT. This translates into CASSDPGTAFF.